A single sample is the source of the 7 T cell receptor beta chains below, sequenced in a study of T-cell memory formation after mild COVID-19. TCRdb redid the calling of the 5' RACE reads with MiXCR, one entry per CDR3 protein. The sample holds over 300,000 distinct CDR3 sequences; 20% to 25% are singletons and the top ten take roughly a fifth. Input material: PBMCs or a T cell subset sorted from them (not recorded which). The receptor source for this set is a young man who had mild COVID-19 (a few samples of this study predate the infection). Cell type and time point are not known.

The gene calls are TRBV20-1 and TRBJ1-1; TRBD1 might be the D (5 bases). The ends were cut back, 5 bases at V and 5 bases at J, with 21 bases in the middle. Looked up from germline, CDR1 is DFQATT and CDR2 is SNEGSKA (reference sequence). CDR3 length equals 15 residues. The CDR3 region is CSAPDPLRGGTEAFF. DNA of the CDR3: TGCAGTGCTCCCGATCCCCTCCGGGGCGGGACTGAAGCTTTCTTT.

This clonotype has only a few counts. This chain links TRBV6-5 with TRBJ2-7; D is possibly TRBD1 (5 bases). Germline V gene lookup returns CDR1 MNHEY and CDR2 SVGAGI. Trimming stripped 3 bases from V and 2 bases from J, with 14 bases between. The CDR3 length is 15 residues. The CDR3: CASSYSQGEPYEQYF. The CDR3 bases are TGTGCCAGCAGTTATAGCCAGGGTGAGCCCTACGAGCAGTACTTC.

The chain has TRBV4-1 and TRBJ2-2, with 7 bases matching TRBD2. The J segment lost 5 bases and the V segment lost 5 bases, leaving 11 bases of the junction unmatched. The length of the CDR3 is 16 residues. The V gene's germline CDR1 is MGHRA and CDR2 YSYEKL. The CDR3 spells CASSSSAGVETGELFF. CDR3 DNA sequence: TGCGCCAGCAGCAGTTCGGCGGGGGTCGAGACCGGGGAGCTGTTTTTT.

The rearrangement links TRBV6-2 or TRBV6-3 to TRBJ1-1; no clear D. The CDR3 length is 13 residues. Germline CDR1 and CDR2: MNHEY and SVGEGT. The V and J ends lost 2 bases and 4 bases respectively, with 8 bases between them. The CDR3 nucleotides read TGTGCCAGCAGTTACAGGGTTCCCACTGAAGCTTTCTTT. Translation gives CASSYRVPTEAFF.

V usage is TRBV7-9 and J usage is TRBJ2-3; D is perhaps TRBD1 or TRBD2 (6 bases each). V shed 3 bases and J shed 3 bases, with 16 bases lying between them. The CDR3 contains 16 residues. Looked up from germline, CDR1 is SEHNR and CDR2 is FQNEAQ (reference sequence). CDR3 sequence (DNA): TGTGCCAGCAGCTTGACGGGGGCGAGGTTGACAGATACGCAGTATTTT. As protein: CASSLTGARLTDTQYF.

This rearrangement joins TRBV12-3 or TRBV12-4 to TRBJ1-6, with D tentatively TRBD1 (5 bases). Between the trimmed V and J ends, which lost 5 bases and 14 bases, there was a span of 16 bases. The CDR3 extends over 13 amino acids. The CDR3 nucleotides are TGTGCCAGCAGTCGGGGGGGAAGTTCTTCCCTCCACTTT. Its protein product is CASSRGGSSSLHF.

The chain has TRBV7-2 and TRBJ2-5, with D possibly TRBD1 on 6 matching bases. Germline assignment: CDR1 SGHTA and CDR2 FQGNSA. Trimming left V 4 bases short and J 4 bases short, with 10 bases between. The CDR3 is made up of 13 amino acids. CDR3 loop: CASSWGQRETQYF. DNA of the CDR3: TGTGCCAGCAGCTGGGGGCAGAGAGAGACCCAGTACTTC. Supplemented by reference TRBV7-2 and TRBJ2-5, the full variable domain reads GAGVSQSPSNKVTEKGKDVELRCDPISGHTALYWYRQSLGQGLEFLIYFQGNSAPDKSGLPSDRFSAERTGGSVSTLTIQRTQQEDSAVYLCASSWGQRETQYFGPGTRLLVL.